The sample holds a few counts of the clone carrying this TCR beta chain. No antigen is known for it. The data were taken from a study of response to subunit inactivated influenza vaccine. General observations from the study: It was the authors' suggestion that each seasonal influenza vaccination recruits few new T cells.

TCRdb recomputed calls from the RT-PCR reads with MiXCR, one row per CDR3 protein. This table holds 860,000 or so distinct CDR3 sequences, approximately 22% found once. This TCR derives from a man between 50 and 59 years old who received an inactivated influenza vaccine. Sequences were derived from PBMCs from blood, sampled less than 6 days after vaccination.

The CDR3 loop reads CASSVTGNNSPLHF. The CDR3 DNA reads as TGTGCCAGCAGCGTGACGGGAAATAATTCACCCCTCCACTTT. This chain connects TRBV9 to TRBJ1-6, with D unresolved. Looked up from germline, CDR1 is SGDLS and CDR2 is YYNGEE. The V and J ends lost 2 bases and 5 bases respectively, with 8 bases between them. The CDR3 covers 14 residues.